This T cell receptor beta chain is from a study of tumor and adjacent non-tumor tissue in lung cancer. Study-wide findings and caveats: Compared with tumor, normal lung showed significantly lower TCR diversity. Top 100 clones took a larger repertoire share in normal lung.

Remarks on this clonotype: Its target is unknown. A read error may produce the germline difference seen at one junction end.

The CDR3 has 13 amino acids. Germline assignment: CDR1 SGHAT and CDR2 FQDESV (reference sequence). The template was RNA from unsorted bulk tissue. A modified ARM-PCR protocol with three rounds of nested PCR amplified TCRbeta. TCRdb reprocessed the multiplex PCR reads with MiXCR, giving one entry per CDR3 protein. The table lists about 93,000 distinct CDR3 sequences, about 70% of them singletons, with around 19% in the top ten. The chain is built from TRBV11-1 and TRBJ2-2, with D hard to call. This clonotype was sampled from a man between 60 and 70 years old with non-small cell lung cancer. Sequencing input: lung tumor tissue. CDR3 sequence (DNA): TGTGCCAGCAGCTTTGGAATGACCGAGGAGCTGCTTTTT. Protein product: CASSFGMTEELLF.